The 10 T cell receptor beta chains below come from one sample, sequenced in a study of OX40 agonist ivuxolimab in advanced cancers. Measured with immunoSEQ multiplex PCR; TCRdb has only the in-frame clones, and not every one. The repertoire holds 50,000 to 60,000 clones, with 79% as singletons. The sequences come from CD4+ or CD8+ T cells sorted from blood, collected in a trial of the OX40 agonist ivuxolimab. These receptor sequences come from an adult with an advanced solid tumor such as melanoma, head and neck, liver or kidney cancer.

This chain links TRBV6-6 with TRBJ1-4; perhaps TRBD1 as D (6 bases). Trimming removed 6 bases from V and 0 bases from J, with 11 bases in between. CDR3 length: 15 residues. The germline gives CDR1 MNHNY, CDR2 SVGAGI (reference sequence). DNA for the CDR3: TGTGCCAGCAGCTCGGGGGGCGCAACTAATGAAAAACTGTTTTTT. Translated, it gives CASSSGGATNEKLFF.

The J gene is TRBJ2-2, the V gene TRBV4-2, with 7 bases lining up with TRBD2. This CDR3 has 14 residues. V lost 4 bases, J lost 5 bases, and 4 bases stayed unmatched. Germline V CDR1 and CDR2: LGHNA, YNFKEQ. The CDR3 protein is CASSLGLTTGELFF. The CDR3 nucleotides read TGTGCCAGCAGCCTGGGACTAACGACCGGGGAGCTGTTTTTT.

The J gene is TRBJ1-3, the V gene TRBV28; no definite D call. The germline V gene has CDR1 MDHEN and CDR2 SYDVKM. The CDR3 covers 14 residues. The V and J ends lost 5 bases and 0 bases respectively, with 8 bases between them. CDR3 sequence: CASSKINSGNTIYF. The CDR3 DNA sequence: TGTGCCAGCAGTAAAATTAACTCTGGAAACACCATATATTTT.

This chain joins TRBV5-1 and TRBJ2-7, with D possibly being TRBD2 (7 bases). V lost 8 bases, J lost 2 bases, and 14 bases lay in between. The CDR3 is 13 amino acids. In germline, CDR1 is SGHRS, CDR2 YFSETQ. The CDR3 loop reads CARTRGATYEQYF. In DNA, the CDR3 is TGCGCCAGGACTCGGGGGGCTACCTACGAGCAGTACTTC.

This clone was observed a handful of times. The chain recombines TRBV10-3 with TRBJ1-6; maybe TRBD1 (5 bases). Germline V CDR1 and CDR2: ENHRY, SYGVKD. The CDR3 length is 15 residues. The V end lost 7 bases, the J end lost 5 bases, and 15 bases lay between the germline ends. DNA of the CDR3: TGTGCCATCACCTCAGGACTGACAGATAATTCACCCCTCCACTTT. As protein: CAITSGLTDNSPLHF.

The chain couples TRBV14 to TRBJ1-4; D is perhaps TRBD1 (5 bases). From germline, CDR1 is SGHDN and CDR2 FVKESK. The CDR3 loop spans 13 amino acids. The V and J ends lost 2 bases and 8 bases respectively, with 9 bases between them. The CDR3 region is CASSQSWGEKLFF. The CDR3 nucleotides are TGTGCCAGCAGCCAAAGCTGGGGCGAAAAACTGTTTTTT.

This CDR3 is CASSLITETQYF. In DNA form, the CDR3 reads TGTGCCAGCAGTTTAATAACCGAGACCCAGTACTTC. The rearrangement joins TRBV28 to TRBJ2-5; D unresolved. CDR3 length: 12 residues. Germline V gene data show CDR1 as MDHEN and CDR2 as SYDVKM. V shed 2 bases and J shed 5 bases, with 6 bases lying between them.

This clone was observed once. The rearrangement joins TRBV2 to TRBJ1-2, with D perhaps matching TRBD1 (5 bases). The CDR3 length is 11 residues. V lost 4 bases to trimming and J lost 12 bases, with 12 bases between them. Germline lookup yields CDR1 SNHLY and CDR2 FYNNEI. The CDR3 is CASSVGDSDTF. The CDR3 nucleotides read TGTGCCAGCAGTGTGGGGGACTCCGACACCTTC.

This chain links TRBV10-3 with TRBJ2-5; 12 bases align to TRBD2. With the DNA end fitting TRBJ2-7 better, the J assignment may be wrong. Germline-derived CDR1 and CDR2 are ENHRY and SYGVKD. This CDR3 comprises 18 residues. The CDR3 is CAISGPRTSGTTSYEQYF. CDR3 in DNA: TGTGCCATCAGTGGTCCCAGGACTAGCGGGACTACTTCCTACGAGCAGTACTTC.

The CDR3 nucleotides read TGTGCCAGCAGCTTAGTTAGCGGGGGAGGTAATGAGCAGTTCTTC. This codes for CASSLVSGGGNEQFF. V is TRBV7-9 and J is TRBJ2-1; 9 nucleotides match TRBD2. Germline values: CDR1 SEHNR, CDR2 FQNEAQ (reference sequence). The trim removed 1 base at V and 7 bases at J, leaving 5 bases unmatched. The CDR3 is 15 residues long.